One sample yielded the 10 T cell receptor beta chains listed below, sequenced in a study of blood T cell repertoires in COVID-19. Assay: immunoSEQ multiplex PCR; the TCRdb copy retains only in-frame clones and omits some. Counted here are fewer than 300,000 clones, roughly nine tenths occurring once; the ten biggest clones make up 2.2%. The sequenced sample consisted of peripheral blood. These receptors were obtained from a woman aged 25 to 39 with COVID-19, enrolled during active disease.

In this sample, this clone turned up a few times. For the CDR3, the DNA is TGTGCCAGCAGCTTGACAGGCTTCAGCTCCTACAATGAGCAGTTCTTC. Its protein is CASSLTGFSSYNEQFF. V and J are TRBV27 and TRBJ2-1, with D possibly being TRBD1 (6 bases). The CDR3 covers 16 residues. Trimming took 6 bases from V and 0 from J, leaving 15 bases between them. Germline lookup yields CDR1 MNHEY and CDR2 SMNVEV (reference sequence).

The V gene is TRBV10-3, the J gene TRBJ2-2; 10 bases are shared with TRBD1. Per the germline V gene, CDR1 is ENHRY and CDR2 is SYGVKD. After removal of 10 bases from V and 6 bases from J, the junction contained 5 bases not matched to a gene. The CDR3 totals 13 residues. The CDR3 spells CASRQGAPGELFF. The CDR3 nucleotides are TGTGCCAGCAGACAGGGGGCGCCCGGGGAGCTGTTTTTT.

The chain links TRBV11-3 to TRBJ2-2; 8 bases agree with TRBD2. V lost 8 bases and J lost 6; bases outside the gene matches: 8. This CDR3 comprises 14 residues. The germline V gene encodes CDR1 SGHNT and CDR2 YENEEA. The CDR3 region is CASQKAGAPGELFF. As DNA, the CDR3 is TGTGCCAGCCAAAAAGCGGGAGCCCCCGGGGAGCTGTTTTTT.

J is TRBJ2-5 and V is TRBV21-1; the tabulated D call, TRBD1, remains unverified against the DNA. TRBV21-1 is annotated as a pseudogene. The CDR3 loop spans 18 amino acids. CDR3 coding DNA: TGTGCCAGCAGCAAAAAGTGGTGGACAGGATTAAGACAAGAGACCCAGTACTTC. This encodes CASSKKWWTGLRQETQYF.

V and J are TRBV27 and TRBJ2-7, with TRBD2 matching over 9 bases. Unmatched junction bases numbered 2, after V lost 2 bases and J lost 0 bases. CDR1 and CDR2 from the germline V gene are MNHEY and SMNVEV (reference sequence). The CDR3 covers 15 residues. CDR3 nucleotides: TGTGCCAGCAGTTTACTAGCGGGATACTCCTACGAGCAGTACTTC. It encodes CASSLLAGYSYEQYF.

The CDR3 DNA reads as TGTGCCAGCAGCTCGCGGGGCCCTACCTACAATGAGCAGTTCTTC. It specifies CASSSRGPTYNEQFF. This sequence joins TRBV7-9 and TRBJ2-1; D perhaps matches TRBD2 (6 bases). CDR3 length: 15 amino acids. The V end lost 4 bases, the J end lost 2 bases, and 12 bases lay between the germline ends. The germline CDR1 and CDR2 sequences are SEHNR and FQNEAQ (reference sequence).

The chain recombines TRBV9 with TRBJ1-1; D is perhaps TRBD1 (5 bases). Trimming pared 0 bases from V and 1 base from J, leaving 16 bases between. This CDR3 has 17 amino acids. CDR1 and CDR2 (germline): SGDLS, YYNGEE. CDR3 amino acids: CASSVVFMGQQNTEAFF. The CDR3 DNA reads as TGTGCCAGCAGCGTAGTGTTCATGGGGCAGCAGAACACTGAAGCTTTCTTT.

This clone has more than one count but fewer than ten. V and J are TRBV11-2 and TRBJ2-1, with D unresolved. V lost 4 bases and J 1 base, leaving 14 bases between the germline ends. The CDR3 consists of 16 residues. Germline V lookup: CDR1 SGHAT, CDR2 FQNNGV. In nucleotides, the CDR3 is TGTGCCAGCAGCTCGCGAGGAGACTTTTCCTACAATGAGCAGTTCTTC. Translating it yields CASSSRGDFSYNEQFF. Complete variable domain (other parts from reference TRBV11-2 and TRBJ2-1): EAGVAQSPRYKIIEKRQSVAFWCNPISGHATLYWYQQILGQGPKLLIQFQNNGVVDDSQLPKDRFSAERLKGVDSTLKIQPAKLEDSAVYLCASSSRGDFSYNEQFFGPGTRLTVL.

The V gene is TRBV27, the J gene TRBJ1-1; D uncertain. The V end was cut by 4 bases, the J end by 0 bases, with 9 bases between. CDR1 is MNHEY, CDR2 SMNVEV, per germline (reference sequence). This CDR3 contains 14 residues. In DNA, the CDR3 is TGTGCCAGCAGTTACGGCGGGGTGAACACTGAAGCTTTCTTT. Protein product: CASSYGGVNTEAFF.

The CDR3 sequence: CASSLSGQIANYGYTF. The DNA of the CDR3 is TGTGCCAGCAGTCTCTCCGGACAAATAGCTAACTATGGCTACACCTTC. The rearrangement uses TRBV27 and TRBJ1-2, with D perhaps matching TRBD1 (5 bases). CDR1 MNHEY and CDR2 SMNVEV come from the germline V gene (reference sequence). The V and J ends lost 5 bases and 0 bases respectively, with 16 bases between them. CDR3 size: 16 residues.